The rows below give T cell receptor beta chains drawn from one sample of a study. TCRdb processed the 5' RACE reads anew with MiXCR; each CDR3 protein has one entry. The sample lists about 10,000 distinct CDR3 sequences, over 25% occurring once. Sequencing used Tregs sorted from a lymph node. The origin of the receptors is a female donor with breast cancer. Both conserved end residues are part of each CDR3. A D gene is named only where the DNA matches it firmly. Expanded clones are given a class, and other clones once, few, many or no size at all.

clone_size d_call j_call v_call cdr3_aa cdr3_nt
many . TRBJ1-1 TRBV11-1 CASSLVGTNTEAFF TGTGCCAGCAGCTTAGTCGGGACGAACACTGAAGCTTTCTTT
many . TRBJ2-7 TRBV4-1 CASSQERRGPYEQYF TGCGCCAGCAGCCAAGAACGGAGGGGTCCCTACGAGCAGTACTTC
. . TRBJ2-1 TRBV20-1 CSASWSSYIEQFF TGCAGTGCTAGCTGGAGCTCTTACATTGAGCAGTTCTTC
medium-sized . TRBJ1-2 TRBV4-1 CASSPDQGYGYTF TGCGCCAGCAGCCCTGATCAGGGGTATGGCTACACCTTC
many TRBD1 TRBJ2-1 TRBV7-9 CASSSRDRNLNEQFF TGTGCCAGCAGCTCCCGGGACAGGAACCTTAATGAGCAGTTCTTC
many TRBD1 TRBJ2-7 TRBV6-1 CASSEPGTGHYEQYF TGTGCCAGCAGTGAACCCGGGACAGGGCACTACGAGCAGTACTTC
medium-sized TRBD1 TRBJ1-1 TRBV11-2 CASSLGQGAFF TGTGCCAGCAGCCTCGGACAGGGAGCTTTCTTT
medium-sized . TRBJ2-1 TRBV10-3 CAISEVGSKYNEQFF TGTGCCATCAGTGAAGTCGGCAGTAAGTACAATGAGCAGTTCTTC
few . TRBJ2-1 TRBV3-1 CASGKTYNEQFF TGTGCCAGCGGCAAGACCTACAATGAGCAGTTCTTC
many TRBD1 TRBJ2-1 TRBV27 CASSSGTGGLEQFF TGTGCCAGCAGTTCCGGGACAGGGGGCCTTGAGCAGTTCTTC
many . TRBJ2-7 TRBV5-1 CASSFLESYEQYF TGCGCCAGCAGCTTTTTGGAGTCCTACGAGCAGTACTTC
. . TRBJ2-1 TRBV25-1 CASSANSGYEQFF TGTGCCAGCAGTGCGAATAGCGGTTATGAGCAGTTCTTC
. . TRBJ1-4 TRBV6-5 CASSPGTSRVKLFF TGTGCCAGCAGTCCAGGGACATCTAGAGTAAAGCTGTTTTTT
medium-sized TRBD2 TRBJ2-1 TRBV6-5 CASSPRAGRTSYNEQFF TGTGCCAGCAGCCCACGAGCGGGGCGAACCTCCTACAATGAGCAGTTCTTC
few . TRBJ2-1 TRBV12-3/TRBV12-4 CASTLQGVFHEQFF TGTGCCAGCACTTTACAGGGAGTTTTTCATGAGCAGTTCTTC
many . TRBJ2-7 TRBV19 CASSTGPYEQYF TGTGCCAGTAGCACCGGGCCTTACGAGCAGTACTTC
many TRBD1 TRBJ1-5 TRBV28 CASSPLGQGDQPQHF TGTGCCAGCAGTCCCCTCGGACAGGGGGATCAGCCCCAGCATTTT
medium-sized . TRBJ1-1 TRBV19 CASSTGLGTEAFF TGTGCCAGTAGCACAGGGTTGGGCACTGAAGCTTTCTTT
many . TRBJ1-5 TRBV4-1 CASSQDRNQPQHF TGCGCCAGCAGCCAAGATCGGAATCAGCCCCAGCATTTT
. . TRBJ1-2 TRBV5-1 CASSLFGSNYGYTF TGCGCCAGCAGCTTATTCGGCAGTAACTATGGCTACACCTTC
many . TRBJ2-1 TRBV14 CASSQTGNTYNEQFF TGTGCCAGCAGCCAGACCGGAAATACCTACAATGAGCAGTTCTTC
. TRBD1 TRBJ2-7 TRBV10-1 CASSEDGTGGRYEQYF TGCGCCAGCAGTGAGGATGGGACAGGGGGAAGATACGAGCAGTACTTC
. . TRBJ2-7 TRBV2 CASRSPGAYEQYF TGTGCCAGCAGGAGTCCCGGCGCATACGAGCAGTACTTC
many . TRBJ2-2 TRBV7-9 CASSSPTVNTGELFF TGTGCCAGCAGCTCTCCGACCGTAAACACCGGGGAGCTGTTTTTT
. TRBD2 TRBJ2-1 TRBV7-9 CASRAPGLAVEEQFF TGTGCCAGCAGAGCTCCGGGACTAGCGGTAGAGGAGCAGTTCTTC
many TRBD1 TRBJ2-5 TRBV7-8 CASSRGGDQETQYF TGTGCCAGCAGCAGAGGGGGCGACCAAGAGACCCAGTACTTC
. . TRBJ1-1 TRBV4-1 CASSAQGREAFF TGCGCCAGCAGCGCCCAGGGGAGGGAAGCTTTCTTT
medium-sized . TRBJ2-1 TRBV24-1 CATSDVGGYNEQFF TGTGCCACCAGTGATGTTGGGGGCTACAATGAGCAGTTCTTC
medium-sized . TRBJ2-7 TRBV7-2 CASSIRDRTYEQYF TGTGCCAGCAGCATCCGGGACCGAACCTACGAGCAGTACTTC
. . TRBJ1-2 TRBV24-1 CATSDPSSGSGYTF TGTGCCACCAGTGATCCCTCTTCGGGGAGCGGCTACACCTTC
many TRBD2 TRBJ2-7 TRBV20-1 CSARAFGTSGNEQYF TGCAGTGCTAGAGCCTTCGGGACTAGCGGGAACGAGCAGTACTTC
. . TRBJ1-1 TRBV5-1 CASSRTTENTEAFF TGCGCCAGCAGCCGAACGACAGAGAACACTGAAGCTTTCTTT
few . TRBJ2-3 TRBV7-9 CASSYSSFVGGTQYF TGTGCCAGCAGCTATAGCTCCTTTGTGGGGGGTACGCAGTATTTT
many . TRBJ2-7 TRBV28 CASSRGSYYEQYF TGTGCCAGCAGCCGTGGCTCTTACTACGAGCAGTACTTC
many TRBD2 TRBJ2-7 TRBV5-1 CASSPFTTSGRFVEQYF TGCGCCAGCAGCCCGTTTACGACTAGCGGGAGGTTTGTCGAGCAGTACTTC
. . TRBJ2-1 TRBV7-9 CASSFPGAAYNEQFF TGTGCCAGCAGCTTCCCGGGGGCCGCCTACAATGAGCAGTTCTTC
many . TRBJ2-1 TRBV4-1 CASSQDVASLGNEQFF TGCGCCAGCAGCCAAGATGTAGCTAGTCTTGGCAATGAGCAGTTCTTC
many TRBD2 TRBJ2-3 TRBV4-1 CASSQNPGTSGSTDTQYF TGCGCCAGCAGCCAAAACCCCGGGACTAGCGGGAGCACAGATACGCAGTATTTT
many TRBD1 TRBJ2-5 TRBV28 CASSRKTGWTETQYF TGTGCCAGCAGTAGAAAGACAGGGTGGACCGAGACCCAGTACTTC
many . TRBJ2-7 TRBV20-1 CSAASSGTHSYEQYF TGCAGTGCTGCTTCTTCCGGGACGCACTCCTACGAGCAGTACTTC
medium-sized TRBD2 TRBJ2-6 TRBV24-1 CATSLAGGAGANVLTF TGTGCCACCAGTCTAGCGGGAGGGGCTGGGGCCAACGTCCTGACTTTC
medium-sized . TRBJ1-1 TRBV27 CASSLTGAGIRTEAFF TGTGCCAGCAGTTTAACGGGGGCAGGGATTCGCACTGAAGCTTTCTTT
medium-sized TRBD1 TRBJ1-1 TRBV12-3/TRBV12-4 CASSVITGGRQFSEAFF TGTGCCAGCAGTGTAATCACAGGGGGCCGTCAGTTTAGTGAAGCTTTCTTT
. . TRBJ2-1 TRBV20-1 CSARDHQLDSYNEQFF TGCAGTGCTAGAGATCATCAACTTGACTCCTACAATGAGCAGTTCTTC
. TRBD2 TRBJ2-7 TRBV20-1 CGALAETYEQYF TGCGGTGCCCTAGCGGAGACCTACGAGCAGTACTTC
many . TRBJ1-1 TRBV10-3 CAISPEGVLTEAFF TGTGCCATCAGTCCAGAGGGGGTTTTGACTGAAGCTTTCTTT
. . TRBJ2-1 TRBV24-1 CATSDFRGVNEQFF TGTGCCACCAGTGATTTCAGAGGGGTGAATGAGCAGTTCTTC
many . TRBJ1-5 TRBV12-3/TRBV12-4 CASSLGGMGQPQHF TGTGCCAGCAGTTTAGGTGGGATGGGGCAGCCCCAGCATTTT
few . TRBJ2-1 TRBV15 CATSRETKSESGEQFF TGTGCCACCAGCAGAGAAACTAAATCAGAGAGCGGTGAGCAGTTCTTC
. TRBD1 TRBJ1-1 TRBV29-1 CSVWDRLNTEAFF TGCAGCGTATGGGACAGATTGAACACTGAAGCTTTCTTT
. . TRBJ2-1 TRBV24-1 CATSDFSGAQFF TGTGCCACCAGTGATTTTTCGGGAGCCCAGTTCTTC
many . TRBJ1-1 TRBV7-6 CATERGTEAFF TGTGCCACCGAAAGGGGCACTGAAGCTTTCTTT
. TRBD2 TRBJ2-3 TRBV6-5 CASGYNPRETGTDTQYF TGTGCCAGCGGTTACAACCCGCGGGAGACCGGGACAGATACGCAGTATTTT
. TRBD1 TRBJ1-5 TRBV6-5 CASSAGQYSNQPQHF TGTGCCAGCAGTGCGGGACAGTATAGCAATCAGCCCCAGCATTTT
many TRBD2 TRBJ2-3 TRBV11-2 CASSLPFLAGGPADTQYF TGTGCCAGCAGCTTGCCCTTTTTAGCGGGAGGGCCCGCAGATACGCAGTATTTT
medium-sized . TRBJ2-1 TRBV6-5 CASSYRRRLDSRHEQFF TGTGCCAGCAGTTATCGGCGACGGCTAGACTCCCGTCATGAGCAGTTCTTC